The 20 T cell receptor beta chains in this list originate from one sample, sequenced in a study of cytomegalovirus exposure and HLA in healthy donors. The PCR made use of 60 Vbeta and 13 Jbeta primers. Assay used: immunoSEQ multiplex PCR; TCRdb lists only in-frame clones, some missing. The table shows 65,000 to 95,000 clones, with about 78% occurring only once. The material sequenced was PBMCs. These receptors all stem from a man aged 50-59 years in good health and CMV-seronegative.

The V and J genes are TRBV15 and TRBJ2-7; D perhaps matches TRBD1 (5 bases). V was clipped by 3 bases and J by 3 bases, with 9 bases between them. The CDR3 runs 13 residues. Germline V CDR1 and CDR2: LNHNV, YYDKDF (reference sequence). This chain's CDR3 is CATSRSQGYEQYF. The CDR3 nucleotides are TGTGCCACCAGCAGGAGTCAGGGCTACGAGCAGTACTTC.

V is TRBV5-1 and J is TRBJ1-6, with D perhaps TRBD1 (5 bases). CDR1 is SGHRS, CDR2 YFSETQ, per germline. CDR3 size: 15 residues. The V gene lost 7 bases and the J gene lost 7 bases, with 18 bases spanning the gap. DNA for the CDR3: TGCGCCAGCTTCCTCGGCGGCAGGGTGAATTCACCCCTCCACTTT. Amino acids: CASFLGGRVNSPLHF.

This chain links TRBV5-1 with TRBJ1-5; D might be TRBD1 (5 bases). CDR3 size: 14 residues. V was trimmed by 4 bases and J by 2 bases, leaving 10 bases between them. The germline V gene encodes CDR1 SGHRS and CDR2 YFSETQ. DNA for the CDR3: TGCGCCAGCAGCCAGCGGGGGGGCAATCAGCCCCAGCATTTT. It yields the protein CASSQRGGNQPQHF.

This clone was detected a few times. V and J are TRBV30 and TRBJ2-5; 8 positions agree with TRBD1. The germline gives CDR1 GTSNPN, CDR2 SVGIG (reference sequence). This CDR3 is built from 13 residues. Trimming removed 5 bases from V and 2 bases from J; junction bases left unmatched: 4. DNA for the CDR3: TGTGCCTGGGCCCGGGACAGGCAAGAGACCCAGTACTTC. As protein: CAWARDRQETQYF.

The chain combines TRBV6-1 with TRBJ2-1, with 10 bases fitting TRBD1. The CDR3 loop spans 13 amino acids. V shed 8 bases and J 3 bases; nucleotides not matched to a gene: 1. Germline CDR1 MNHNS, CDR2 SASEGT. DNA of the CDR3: TGTGCCAGCGGGGACAGGGGCTACAATGAGCAGTTCTTC. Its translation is CASGDRGYNEQFF.

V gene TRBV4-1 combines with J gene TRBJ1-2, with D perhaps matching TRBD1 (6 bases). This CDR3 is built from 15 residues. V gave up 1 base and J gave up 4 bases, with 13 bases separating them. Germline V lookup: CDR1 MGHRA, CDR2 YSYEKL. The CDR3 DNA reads TGCGCCAGCAGCCAAGTAATACAGGGCCCCTATGGCTACACCTTC. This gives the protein CASSQVIQGPYGYTF.

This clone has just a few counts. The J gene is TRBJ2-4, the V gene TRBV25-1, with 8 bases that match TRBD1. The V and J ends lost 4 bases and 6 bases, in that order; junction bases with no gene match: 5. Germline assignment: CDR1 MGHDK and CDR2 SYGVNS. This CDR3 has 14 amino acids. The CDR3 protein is CASSGSGQGNIQYF. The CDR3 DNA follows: TGTGCCAGCAGTGGCAGCGGACAGGGAAACATTCAGTACTTC.

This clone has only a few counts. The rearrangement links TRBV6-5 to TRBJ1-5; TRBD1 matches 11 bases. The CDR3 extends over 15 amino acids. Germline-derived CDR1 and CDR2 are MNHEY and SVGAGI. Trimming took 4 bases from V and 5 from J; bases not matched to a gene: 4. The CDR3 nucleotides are TGTGCCAGCAGTTCCCGGACAGGGGGCGATCAGCCCCAGCATTTT. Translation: CASSSRTGGDQPQHF.

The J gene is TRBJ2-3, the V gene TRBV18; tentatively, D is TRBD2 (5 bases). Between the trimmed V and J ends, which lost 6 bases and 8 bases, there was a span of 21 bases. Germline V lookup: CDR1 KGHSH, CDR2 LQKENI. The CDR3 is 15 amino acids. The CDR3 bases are TGTGCCAGCTCGGAGGACCAAATCCCTCTCGGTACGCAGTATTTT. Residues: CASSEDQIPLGTQYF.

The CDR3 region is CASSPTGTPYEQYF. The CDR3 DNA follows: TGTGCCAGCAGCCCGACCGGGACACCCTACGAGCAGTACTTC. J is TRBJ2-7 and V is TRBV9, with a weak D call TRBD1 (6 bases). The germline gives CDR1 SGDLS, CDR2 YYNGEE. CDR3 size: 14 residues. V was trimmed by 4 bases and J by 2 bases, leaving 13 bases between them.

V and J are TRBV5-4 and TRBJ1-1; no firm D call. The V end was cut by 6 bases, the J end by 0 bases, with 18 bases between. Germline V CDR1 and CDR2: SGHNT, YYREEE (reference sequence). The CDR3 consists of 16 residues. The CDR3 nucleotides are TGTGCCAGCACCCTCGTCGGAGGCCTTATGAACACTGAAGCTTTCTTT. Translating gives CASTLVGGLMNTEAFF.

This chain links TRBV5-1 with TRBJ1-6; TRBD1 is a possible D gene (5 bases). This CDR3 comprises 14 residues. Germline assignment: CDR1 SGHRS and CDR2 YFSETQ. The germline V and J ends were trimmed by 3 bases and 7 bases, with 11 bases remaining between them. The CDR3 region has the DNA TGCGCCAGCAGCTCCGTCAGGGAAAATTCACCCCTCCACTTT. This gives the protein CASSSVRENSPLHF.

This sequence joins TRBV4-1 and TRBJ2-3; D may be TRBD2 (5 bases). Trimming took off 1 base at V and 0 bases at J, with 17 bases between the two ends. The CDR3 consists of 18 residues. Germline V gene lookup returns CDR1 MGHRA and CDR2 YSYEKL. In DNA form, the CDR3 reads TGCGCCAGCAGCCAAGTCGCGGGTAGCGTCTCTAGCACAGATACGCAGTATTTT. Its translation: CASSQVAGSVSSTDTQYF.

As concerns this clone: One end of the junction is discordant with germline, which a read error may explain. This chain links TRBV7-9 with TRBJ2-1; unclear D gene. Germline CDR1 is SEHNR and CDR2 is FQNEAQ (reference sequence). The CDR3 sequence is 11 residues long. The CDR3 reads CAGSLKSEQFF. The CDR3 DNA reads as TGTGCCGGCAGCTTAAAGAGTGAGCAGTTCTTC.

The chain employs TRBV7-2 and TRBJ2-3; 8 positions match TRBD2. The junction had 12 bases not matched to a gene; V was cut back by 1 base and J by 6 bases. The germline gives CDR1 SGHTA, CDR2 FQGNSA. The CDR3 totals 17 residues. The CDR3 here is CASSLGMGGGLTDTQYF. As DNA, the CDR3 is TGTGCCAGCAGCTTAGGAATGGGCGGGGGGCTGACGGATACGCAGTATTTT.

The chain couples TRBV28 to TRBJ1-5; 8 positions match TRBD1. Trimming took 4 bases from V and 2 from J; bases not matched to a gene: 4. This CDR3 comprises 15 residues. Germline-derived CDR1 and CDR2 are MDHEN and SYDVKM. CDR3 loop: CASSWGQVGNQPQHF. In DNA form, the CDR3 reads TGTGCCAGCAGTTGGGGACAGGTGGGCAATCAGCCCCAGCATTTT.

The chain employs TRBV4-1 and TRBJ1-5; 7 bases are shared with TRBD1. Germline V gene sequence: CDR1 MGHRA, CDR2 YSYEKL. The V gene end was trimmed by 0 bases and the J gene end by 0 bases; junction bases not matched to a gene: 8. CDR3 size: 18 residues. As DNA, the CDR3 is TGCGCCAGCAGCCAAGATAGGGACAGTTCTGATAGCAATCAGCCCCAGCATTTT. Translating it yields CASSQDRDSSDSNQPQHF.

The CDR3 DNA follows: TGTGCCAGCAGTCGCGAGCGGCGGGGCAGGGTGAACACTGAAGCTTTCTTT. Its translation is CASSRERRGRVNTEAFF. The genes are TRBV27 and TRBJ1-1, with D possibly matching TRBD1 (5 bases). Trimming took 5 bases from V and 0 from J, leaving 19 bases between them. CDR1 and CDR2 (germline): MNHEY, SMNVEV (reference sequence). The CDR3 length is 17 residues.

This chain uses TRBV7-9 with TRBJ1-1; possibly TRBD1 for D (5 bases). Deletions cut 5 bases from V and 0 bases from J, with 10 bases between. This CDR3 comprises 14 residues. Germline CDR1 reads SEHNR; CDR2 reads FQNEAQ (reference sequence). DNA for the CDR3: TGTGCCAGCAGCGCAGGGCAGGTGAACACTGAAGCTTTCTTT. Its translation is CASSAGQVNTEAFF.

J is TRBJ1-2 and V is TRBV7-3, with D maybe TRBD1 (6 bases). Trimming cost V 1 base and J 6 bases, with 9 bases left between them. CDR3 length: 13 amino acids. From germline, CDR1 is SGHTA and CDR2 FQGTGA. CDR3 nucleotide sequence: TGTGCCAGCAGCTTAAGGGGGCGCGATGGCTACACCTTC. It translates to CASSLRGRDGYTF. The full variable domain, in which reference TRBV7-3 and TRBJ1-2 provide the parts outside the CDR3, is GAGVSQTPSNKVTEKGKYVELRCDPISGHTALYWYRQSLGQGPEFLIYFQGTGAADDSGLPNDRFFAVRPEGSVSTLKIQRTERGDSAVYLCASSLRGRDGYTFGSGTRLTVV.